The T cell receptor beta chain described here comes from a study of T cell repertoires in cytomegalovirus infection. Background on the study: Selection of CMV epitopes for the study included recently identified HLA-C-restricted and well-studied HLA-B-restricted ones.

TCRdb re-called the reads through MiXCR, storing one row per CDR3 protein. The table has approximately 110,000 distinct CDR3 sequences, 30% to 35% seen once. Germline CDR1 and CDR2: MGHRA and YSYEKL. This CDR3 is 15 amino acids long. V was trimmed by 2 bases and J by 2 bases, leaving 13 bases between them. Study-wide findings and caveats: Summed frequency of public TCR beta families distinguished CMV carriers with the relevant HLA.

Details on this clonotype: Its antigen is undetermined.

The sequence was collected from a human donor in good health (CMV status not recorded). Some clones in this sample may be carry-over from other donors' samples. This sequence joins TRBV4-1 and TRBJ2-7; a possible D gene is TRBD1 (6 bases). The sample was CD8+ T cells from cultured PBMCs, taken from culture after CMV antigen stimulation. The CDR3 DNA reads TGCGCCAGCAGCCAACAAATGGCAGGGGCCTACGAGCAGTACTTC. Amino acids: CASSQQMAGAYEQYF.